This TCR beta chain originates from a study of T-cell reconstitution after alpha-beta-depleted transplantation in children. V was cut by 5 bases and J by 7 bases, with 12 bases left in between. Per the germline V gene, CDR1 is SGHAT and CDR2 is FQDESV (reference sequence). CDR3 length equals 13 residues. As it was prepared, the TCRbeta library received unique molecular identifiers. TCRdb re-called the PCR reads through MiXCR, storing one row per CDR3 protein. This table has approximately 640,000 distinct CDR3 sequences, around 17% appearing once. Sequences were derived from PBMCs from the stem cell graft donor, sampled from the stem cell graft. The gene calls are TRBV11-1 and TRBJ2-1, with unresolved D. This TCR came from a human donor who donated a stem cell graft to a child with acute myeloid leukemia. DNA of the CDR3: TGTGCCAGCAGCCCCATAGATAGGAATGAGCAGTTCTTC. Translated, it gives CASSPIDRNEQFF.